Only one count was recorded for the clone carrying this T cell receptor (beta chain). The entry originates in a study of blood T cell repertoires in COVID-19. Study-level information: T cells, B-cell-depleted T cells, or PBMCs provided the cDNA or gDNA that served as material.

TCRdb keeps only in-frame clones here, not all; method: immunoSEQ multiplex PCR. Here the sample spans about 84,000 clones, approximately 83% being singletons. Material for sequencing was peripheral blood. The sequence derives from an elderly woman with acute or convalescent COVID-19.

Written as DNA, the CDR3 is TGTGCCAGCTCACCAGGAGGGGGCCTCAATGAAAAACTGTTTTTT. It translates to CASSPGGGLNEKLFF. The V call is TRBV18, the J call TRBJ1-4, with TRBD1 matching over 7 bases. The CDR3 runs 15 residues. Looked up from germline, CDR1 is KGHSH and CDR2 is LQKENI. With V trimmed by 2 bases and J by 5 bases, 5 bases remained unmatched.